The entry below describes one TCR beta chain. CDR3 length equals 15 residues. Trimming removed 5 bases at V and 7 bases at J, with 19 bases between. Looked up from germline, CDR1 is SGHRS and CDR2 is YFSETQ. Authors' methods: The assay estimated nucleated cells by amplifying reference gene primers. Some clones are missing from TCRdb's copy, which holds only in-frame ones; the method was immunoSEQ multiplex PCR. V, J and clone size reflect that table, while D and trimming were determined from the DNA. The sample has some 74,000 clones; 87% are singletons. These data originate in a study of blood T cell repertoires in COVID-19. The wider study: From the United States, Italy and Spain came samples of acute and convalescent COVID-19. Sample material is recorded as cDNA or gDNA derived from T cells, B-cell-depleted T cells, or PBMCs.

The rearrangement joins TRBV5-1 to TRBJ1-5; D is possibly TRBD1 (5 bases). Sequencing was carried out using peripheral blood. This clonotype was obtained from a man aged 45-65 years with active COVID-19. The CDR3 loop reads CASRPDGGGEQPQHF. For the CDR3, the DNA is TGCGCCAGCAGACCGGACGGCGGGGGGGAGCAGCCCCAGCATTTT.